One and the same sample provided the 27 T cell receptor beta chains below, sequenced in a study of persistence of HIV-infected CD4 T cells. Cells were stimulated with CMV-infected fibroblast lysates at roughly 10 ug/mL. CD40L/CD69 double-negative CD45RO-high memory CD4+ T cells were collected. Sequencing used immunoSEQ version 4 in survey mode. Assay used: immunoSEQ multiplex PCR; TCRdb lists only in-frame clones, some missing. The sample yields about 48,000 clones, 70% to 80% seen once. No antigen is known for these receptors. Sequenced material: CD4+ T cells sorted from PBMCs after roughly 18-hour stimulation, taken from a patient who received antiretroviral therapy. The receptors were gathered from an adult man with HIV who was CMV-seropositive.

The chain combines TRBV27 with TRBJ1-6, with D unresolved. V gave up 3 bases and J gave up 6 bases, with 12 bases separating them. The CDR3 has 15 residues. CDR1 is MNHEY, CDR2 SMNVEV, per germline (reference sequence). The CDR3 reads CASSFTGEINSPLHF. In DNA, the CDR3 is TGTGCCAGCAGTTTTACTGGGGAGATTAATTCACCCCTCCACTTT.

The CDR3 sequence is CASSSKPNYGYTF. Here the CDR3 DNA reads TGTGCCAGCAGTTCGAAACCTAACTATGGCTACACCTTC. The rearrangement joins TRBV6-5 to TRBJ1-2; D uncertain. The CDR3 contains 13 residues. The germline V and J ends were trimmed by 4 bases and 0 bases, with 6 bases remaining between them. CDR1 MNHEY and CDR2 SVGAGI come from the germline V gene.

V gene TRBV5-1 combines with J gene TRBJ2-7; D call uncertain. The CDR3 is made up of 14 amino acids. The V end lost 3 bases, the J end lost 9 bases, and 19 bases lay between the germline ends. The germline gives CDR1 SGHRS, CDR2 YFSETQ. The CDR3 protein is CASSSGVYNLGQYF. CDR3 bases: TGCGCCAGCAGCTCCGGTGTATATAACCTTGGGCAGTACTTC.

The gene calls are TRBV25-1 and TRBJ2-3, with D possibly being TRBD1 (6 bases). The germline CDR1 and CDR2 sequences are MGHDK and SYGVNS. CDR3 length: 15 residues. V was shortened by 1 base and J by 2 bases, with 10 bases between the two germline ends. Here the CDR3 reads CASSELQGTTDTQYF. In nucleotides, the CDR3 is TGTGCCAGCAGTGAATTGCAGGGGACCACAGATACGCAGTATTTT.

This clone appeared once. The chain employs TRBV3-1 (or the pseudogene TRBV3-2) and TRBJ1-4, with D possibly TRBD1 on 5 matching bases. The CDR3 consists of 16 residues. The ends were cut back, 5 bases at V and 3 bases at J, with 16 bases in the middle. Germline CDR1 is LGHDT and CDR2 is YNNKEL (reference sequence). The CDR3 spells CASSSSGGLANEKLFF. Written as DNA, the CDR3 is TGTGCCAGCAGCTCGTCTGGGGGATTAGCTAATGAAAAACTGTTTTTT.

This rearrangement joins TRBV7-8 to TRBJ2-7; 8 bases are a match to TRBD2. Losses at the gene ends were 2 bases for V and 6 bases for J; bases not matched to a gene: 3. Germline CDR1 is SGHVS and CDR2 is FQNEAQ. The CDR3 covers 13 residues. CDR3 DNA: TGTGCCAGCAGCTTATTTAGCGGGGTCGAGCAGTACTTC. Translating it yields CASSLFSGVEQYF.

The V call is TRBV19, the J call TRBJ2-2; unclear D gene. Trimming stripped 9 bases from V and 4 bases from J, with 15 bases between. CDR3 length equals 14 residues. Germline CDR1 is LNHDA and CDR2 is SQIVND (reference sequence). The CDR3 region has the DNA TGTGCCAGCCGGGTCTCGACCTTCACCGGGGAGCTGTTTTTT. Translating gives CASRVSTFTGELFF.

The chain links TRBV3-1 (or the pseudogene TRBV3-2) to TRBJ2-7; D is undetermined. V was shortened by 2 bases and J by 7 bases, with 9 bases between the two germline ends. There are 12 residues in the CDR3. Germline values: CDR1 LGHDT, CDR2 YNNKEL (reference sequence). The CDR3 region is CASSQLGKEQYF. The CDR3 DNA follows: TGTGCCAGCAGCCAACTGGGTAAGGAGCAGTACTTC.

The rearrangement uses TRBV11-3 and TRBJ2-2; 7 positions match TRBD2. This CDR3 is 16 amino acids long. V was pared by 0 bases and J by 2 bases, with 3 bases of the junction left unmatched. Germline-derived CDR1 and CDR2 are SGHNT and YENEEA. Written as DNA, the CDR3 is TGTGCCAGCAGCTTAGAGAGCGGGGCAAACACCGGGGAGCTGTTTTTT. This codes for CASSLESGANTGELFF.

The chain links TRBV24-1 to TRBJ2-3; D remains ambiguous. The CDR3 is made up of 13 amino acids. V lost 2 bases and J 3 bases, leaving 5 bases between the germline ends. CDR1 KGHDR and CDR2 SFDVKD come from the germline V gene. CDR3 DNA: TGTGCCACCAGTGATTCGACGACAGATACGCAGTATTTT. This translates into CATSDSTTDTQYF.

The chain joins TRBV3-1 (or the pseudogene TRBV3-2) to TRBJ1-1; D unclear. CDR3 size: 15 residues. The germline gives CDR1 LGHDT, CDR2 YNNKEL (reference sequence). Trimming removed 0 bases from V and 0 bases from J, with 8 bases in between. The CDR3 is CASSQDPGVNTEAFF. The CDR3 nucleotides are TGTGCCAGCAGCCAAGACCCTGGGGTGAACACTGAAGCTTTCTTT.

The DNA of the CDR3 is TGTGCCAGCAGCTTCGCGGGACCAGCGAGGAATGAGCAGTTCTTC. This encodes CASSFAGPARNEQFF. The V call is TRBV11-2, the J call TRBJ2-1, with D possibly being TRBD2 (6 bases). The V and J ends lost 3 bases and 7 bases respectively, with 16 bases between them. The CDR3 contains 15 residues. Germline V gene sequence: CDR1 SGHAT, CDR2 FQNNGV.

The CDR3 reads CSGGLGGHGYTF. The CDR3 region has the DNA TGCAGCGGGGGACTGGGGGGTCATGGCTACACCTTC. The J gene is TRBJ1-2, the V gene TRBV29-1, with D perhaps matching TRBD1 (5 bases). The CDR3 spans 12 residues. Per the germline V gene, CDR1 is SQVTM and CDR2 is ANQGSEA. Trimming stripped 7 bases from V and 6 bases from J, with 15 bases between.

This CDR3 is CASSLDSLGSAQYF. The CDR3 nucleotides read TGTGCCAGCAGCTTAGACTCTTTGGGGTCGGCGCAGTATTTT. The J gene is TRBJ2-3, the V gene TRBV7-2, with D uncertain. Germline CDR1 is SGHTA and CDR2 is FQGNSA. The length of the CDR3 is 14 residues. V gave up 1 base and J gave up 10 bases, with 15 bases separating them.

The CDR3 region is CASSSTGYSNQPQHF. As DNA, the CDR3 is TGTGCCAGCTCATCGACAGGTTATAGCAATCAGCCCCAGCATTTT. The V and J genes are TRBV18 and TRBJ1-5; possible D gene TRBD1, 6 bases. The V end was cut by 5 bases, the J end by 0 bases, with 11 bases between. Per germline, CDR1 KGHSH and CDR2 LQKENI. This CDR3 region has 15 residues.

The chain couples TRBV19 to TRBJ2-7, with D unresolved. CDR1 and CDR2 (germline): LNHDA, SQIVND (reference sequence). Trimming took 0 bases from V and 6 from J, leaving 6 bases between them. The CDR3 consists of 12 residues. The CDR3 coding sequence is TGTGCCAGTAGTATAGATCGTACCGAGCAGTACTTC. Amino acid sequence: CASSIDRTEQYF.

The V call is TRBV16, the J call TRBJ2-7; no firm D call. V lost 0 bases and J 6 bases, leaving 9 bases between the germline ends. Germline V gene lookup returns CDR1 KGHSY and CDR2 FQNENV. The CDR3 is 13 amino acids. The CDR3 coding sequence is TGTGCCAGCAGCCAATCATTTGCAACCGAGCAGTACTTC. Protein sequence: CASSQSFATEQYF.

The V and J genes are TRBV29-1 and TRBJ1-2; 8 positions agree with TRBD1. V lost 0 bases and J lost 9; bases outside the gene matches: 12. Germline lookup yields CDR1 SQVTM and CDR2 ANQGSEA. This CDR3 has 15 residues. For the CDR3, the DNA is TGCAGCGTTGAAGATTGGGGGAGGCCAGGGGGCCGCTACACCTTC. Translation: CSVEDWGRPGGRYTF.

V is TRBV7-3 and J is TRBJ1-1; 7 bases align to TRBD1. CDR3 length equals 13 residues. Germline CDR1 reads SGHTA; CDR2 reads FQGTGA. The ends lost 3 bases at V and 10 bases at J; junction bases unmatched: 8. CDR3 nucleotides: TGTGCCAGCAGCTTGGGAGAGGGGGCGCGAGCTTTCTTT. Translating gives CASSLGEGARAFF.

The chain combines TRBV10-3 with TRBJ1-2; D ambiguous. Germline CDR1 is ENHRY and CDR2 is SYGVKD. Trimming stripped 0 bases from V and 6 bases from J, with 5 bases between. There are 12 residues in the CDR3. This chain's CDR3 is CAISESRDGYTF. In DNA form, the CDR3 reads TGTGCCATCAGTGAGTCGCGGGATGGCTACACCTTC.

V gene TRBV5-1 combines with J gene TRBJ1-1, with D tentatively TRBD1 (5 bases). Germline V CDR1 and CDR2: SGHRS, YFSETQ. This CDR3 is 14 amino acids long. V was clipped by 3 bases and J by 4 bases, with 13 bases between them. The CDR3 region is CASSSTDLGTEAFF. The CDR3 DNA is TGCGCCAGCAGCTCGACAGATTTGGGCACTGAAGCTTTCTTT.

The V and J genes are TRBV7-2 and TRBJ2-1; 12 bases are a match to TRBD1. This CDR3 region has 15 residues. Per germline, CDR1 SGHTA and CDR2 FQGNSA. Losses at the gene ends were 5 bases for V and 4 bases for J; bases not matched to a gene: 3. For the CDR3, the DNA is TGTGCCAGCAGCGGGGACAGGGGGCTGTACAATGAGCAGTTCTTC. Amino acid sequence: CASSGDRGLYNEQFF.

The chain recombines TRBV7-2 with TRBJ2-7; D not certain. CDR1 SGHTA and CDR2 FQGNSA come from the germline V gene. With 4 bases removed from V and 0 bases from J, the gap between germline ends came to 19 bases. The CDR3 runs to 17 residues. The CDR3 reads CASSSPPGGGTSYEQYF. CDR3 nucleotide sequence: TGTGCCAGCAGCTCTCCTCCCGGCGGTGGAACCTCCTACGAGCAGTACTTC.

The J gene is TRBJ1-1, the V gene TRBV7-2, with a weak D call TRBD1 (5 bases). This CDR3 has 14 amino acids. V lost 5 bases and J 5 bases, leaving 15 bases between the germline ends. Per the germline V gene, CDR1 is SGHTA and CDR2 is FQGNSA. DNA for the CDR3: TGTGCCAGCAGCGACTATCAGGGTAGAACTGAAGCTTTCTTT. Translating gives CASSDYQGRTEAFF.

The chain joins TRBV29-1 to TRBJ1-1; D is undetermined. V was clipped by 6 bases and J by 0 bases, with 5 bases between them. The CDR3 totals 11 residues. Looked up from germline, CDR1 is SQVTM and CDR2 is ANQGSEA. The CDR3 coding sequence is TGCAGCGTGCTCGTGAACACTGAAGCTTTCTTT. It encodes CSVLVNTEAFF.

This chain links TRBV6-5 with TRBJ2-1; 10 bases line up with TRBD2. In germline, CDR1 is MNHEY, CDR2 SVGAGI. V dropped 6 bases and J dropped 6; count of bases not matched to a gene: 8. This CDR3 spans 15 amino acids. The CDR3 DNA is TGTGCCAGCAGGCAAGCGGGGGGGAGATCCAATGAGCAGTTCTTC. It yields the protein CASRQAGGRSNEQFF.

The rearrangement uses TRBV27 and TRBJ1-2, with no clear D. V was shortened by 6 bases and J by 8 bases, with 16 bases between the two germline ends. Germline CDR1 reads MNHEY; CDR2 reads SMNVEV (reference sequence). The CDR3 extends over 13 amino acids. DNA for the CDR3: TGTGCCAGCAGCCCGATGGGGATGGGCGGCTACACCTTC. The encoded protein is CASSPMGMGGYTF.